The next 3 T cell receptor beta chains were all read from a single sample in a study of T cell responses to AZD1222 COVID-19 vaccine. Sequencing was performed with immunoSEQ multiplex PCR; in TCRdb, only in-frame clones are kept and a portion is missing. The sample yields roughly 99,000 clones, 91% seen once. The sample was peripheral blood, taken 28 days after the second AZD1222 dose. These receptors were obtained from an adult who received the AZD1222 COVID-19 vaccine.

V and J are TRBV6-2 or TRBV6-3 and TRBJ2-7, with D possibly TRBD1 on 6 matching bases. Trimming cost V 5 bases and J 4 bases, with 9 bases left between them. Germline V CDR1 and CDR2: MNHEY, SVGEGT. The CDR3 has 12 amino acids. The CDR3 sequence: CASSTRGYEQYF. The CDR3 DNA reads TGTGCCAGCAGTACCAGGGGATACGAGCAGTACTTC.

CDR3 loop: CASSPAKSAGEETQYF. The CDR3 nucleotides read TGTGCCAGCAGCCCGGCCAAGAGCGCGGGCGAGGAGACCCAGTACTTC. The chain joins TRBV5-4 to TRBJ2-5, with a tentative D call TRBD2 (5 bases). Germline V gene data show CDR1 as SGHNT and CDR2 as YYREEE (reference sequence). This CDR3 has 16 amino acids. V was shortened by 4 bases and J by 5 bases, with 21 bases between the two germline ends.

This clone was picked up a small number of times. The chain couples TRBV7-9 to TRBJ1-2; no firm D call. V lost 4 bases and J 3 bases, leaving 6 bases between the germline ends. The CDR3 spans 12 residues. Germline V lookup: CDR1 SEHNR, CDR2 FQNEAQ (reference sequence). The CDR3 loop reads CASSWEDYGYTF. The CDR3 nucleotides are TGTGCCAGCAGCTGGGAGGACTATGGCTACACCTTC.